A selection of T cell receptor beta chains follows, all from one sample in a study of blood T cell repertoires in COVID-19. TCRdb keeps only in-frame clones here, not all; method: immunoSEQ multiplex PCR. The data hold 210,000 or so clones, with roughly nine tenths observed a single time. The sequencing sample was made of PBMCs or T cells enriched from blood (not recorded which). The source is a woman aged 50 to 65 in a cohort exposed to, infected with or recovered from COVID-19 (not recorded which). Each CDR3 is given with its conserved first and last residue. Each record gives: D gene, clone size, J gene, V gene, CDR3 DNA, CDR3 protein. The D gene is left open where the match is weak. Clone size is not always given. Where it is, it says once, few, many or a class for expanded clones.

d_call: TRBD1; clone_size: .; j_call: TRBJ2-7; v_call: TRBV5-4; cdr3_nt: TGTGCCAGCAGCCCCGGACAGGACTACGAGCAGTACTTC; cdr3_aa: CASSPGQDYEQYF
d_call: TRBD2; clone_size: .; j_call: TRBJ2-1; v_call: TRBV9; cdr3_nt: TGTGCCAGCAGCGTAGCGTGGAGCGGGGTCGGTGAGCAGTTCTTC; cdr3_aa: CASSVAWSGVGEQFF
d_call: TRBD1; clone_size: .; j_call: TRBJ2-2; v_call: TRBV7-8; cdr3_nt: TGTGCCAGCAGCCCGAGGACAGGGATAAACACCGGGGAGCTGTTTTTT; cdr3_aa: CASSPRTGINTGELFF
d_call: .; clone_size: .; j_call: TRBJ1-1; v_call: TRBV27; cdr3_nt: TGTGCCAGCAGCTCATTCGGACAGTGGGACACTGAAGCTTTCTTT; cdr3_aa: CASSSFGQWDTEAFF
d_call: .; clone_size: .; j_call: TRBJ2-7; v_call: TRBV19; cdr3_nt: TGTGCCAGTAGCCGGGGAGATGGAATGAGGTACGAGCAGTACTTC; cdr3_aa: CASSRGDGMRYEQYF
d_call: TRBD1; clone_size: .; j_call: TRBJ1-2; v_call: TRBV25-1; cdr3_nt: TGTGCCAGCAGTGGACAGGGCTTCTATGGCTACACCTTC; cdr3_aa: CASSGQGFYGYTF
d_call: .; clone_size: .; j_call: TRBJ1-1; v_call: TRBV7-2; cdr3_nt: TGTGCCAGCACCACAGGAGTTGGGACTGAAGCTTTCTTT; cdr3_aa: CASTTGVGTEAFF
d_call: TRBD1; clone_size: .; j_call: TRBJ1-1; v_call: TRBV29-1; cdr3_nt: TGCAGCGTCCGGACAGGGAGGGATCAAGCTTTCTTT; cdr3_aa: CSVRTGRDQAFF
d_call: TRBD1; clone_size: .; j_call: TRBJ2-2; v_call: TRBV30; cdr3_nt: TGTGCCTGGAGTGTATGGACAGGGAAAACCGGGGAGCTGTTTTTT; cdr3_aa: CAWSVWTGKTGELFF
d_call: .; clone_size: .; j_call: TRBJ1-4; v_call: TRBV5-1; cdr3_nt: TGCGCCAGCAGCTTGGCCTCTGGGGCAGGTGAAAAACTGTTTTTT; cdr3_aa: CASSLASGAGEKLFF
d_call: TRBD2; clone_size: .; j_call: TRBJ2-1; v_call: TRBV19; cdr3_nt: TGTGCCAGTAGTGATAGCGGGGGGTACAATGAGCAGTTCTTC; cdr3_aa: CASSDSGGYNEQFF
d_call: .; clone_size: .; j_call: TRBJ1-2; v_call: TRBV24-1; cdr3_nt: TGTGCCACCAGTGATTCCACCGGGGACAATGCGAGTGATGGCTACACCTTC; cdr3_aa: CATSDSTGDNASDGYTF
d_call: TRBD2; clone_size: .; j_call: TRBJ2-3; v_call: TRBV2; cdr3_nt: TGTGCCAGCAGAGTCGGGACTAGCGGGGCCTCGGGGGATACGCAGTATTTT; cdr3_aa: CASRVGTSGASGDTQYF
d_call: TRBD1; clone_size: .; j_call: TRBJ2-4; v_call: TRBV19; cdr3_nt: TGTGCCAGTAGTACAGAATCGGGACAGACACTAGCCAAAAACATTCAGTACTTC; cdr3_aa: CASSTESGQTLAKNIQYF
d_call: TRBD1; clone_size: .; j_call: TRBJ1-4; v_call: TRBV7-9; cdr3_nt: TGTGCCAGCAGCCGGGGACAGGGGGTGAGAACTAATGAAAAACTGTTTTTT; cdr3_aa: CASSRGQGVRTNEKLFF
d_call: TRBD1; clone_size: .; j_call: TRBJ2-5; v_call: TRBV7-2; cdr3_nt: TGTGCCAGCAGTTCAGGGGGTGGGGAGACCCAGTACTTC; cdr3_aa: CASSSGGGETQYF
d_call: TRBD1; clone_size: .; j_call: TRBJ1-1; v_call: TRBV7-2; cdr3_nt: TGTGCCAGCAGCTTAGGGGGACAGGGTTTGGTGAGGACGGAAGCTTTCTTT; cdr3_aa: CASSLGGQGLVRTEAFF
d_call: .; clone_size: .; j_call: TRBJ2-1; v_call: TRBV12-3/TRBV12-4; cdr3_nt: TGTGCCAGCCTAGGGAGCTCCTACAATGAGCAGTTCTTC; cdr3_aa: CASLGSSYNEQFF
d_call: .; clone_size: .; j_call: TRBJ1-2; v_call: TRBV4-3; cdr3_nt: TGCGCCAGCAGCCAAGATAGAATCGGTGCCGGGTCACTAAAAGGCTACACCTTC; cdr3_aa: CASSQDRIGAGSLKGYTF
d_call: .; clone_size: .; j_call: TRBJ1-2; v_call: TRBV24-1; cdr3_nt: TGTGCCACCACGTGGCGGAGCCTGGACTATGGCTACACCTTC; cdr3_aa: CATTWRSLDYGYTF
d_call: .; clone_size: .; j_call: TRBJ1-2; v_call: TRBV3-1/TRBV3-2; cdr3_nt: TGTGCCAGCAGCCAAGAGGGGACCAGGAGGGCTTACTATGGCTACACCTTC; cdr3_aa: CASSQEGTRRAYYGYTF
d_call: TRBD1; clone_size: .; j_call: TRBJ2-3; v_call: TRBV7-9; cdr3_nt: TGTGCCAGCAGCTTAGTAGGGACAGGGTTCACAGATACGCAGTATTTT; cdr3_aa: CASSLVGTGFTDTQYF
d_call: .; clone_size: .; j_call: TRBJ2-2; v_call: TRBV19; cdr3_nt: TGTGCCAGTAGTCTTTCCCCGGACAGAACGAACACCGGGGAGCTGTTTTTT; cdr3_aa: CASSLSPDRTNTGELFF
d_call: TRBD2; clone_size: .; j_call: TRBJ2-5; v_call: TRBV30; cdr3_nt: TGTGCCCGATCAGCGGGGATAGAGACCCAGTACTTC; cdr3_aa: CARSAGIETQYF
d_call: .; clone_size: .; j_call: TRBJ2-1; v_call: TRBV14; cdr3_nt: TGTGCCAGCAGCCAATCGTCCTCCTACAATGAGCAGTTCTTC; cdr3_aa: CASSQSSSYNEQFF
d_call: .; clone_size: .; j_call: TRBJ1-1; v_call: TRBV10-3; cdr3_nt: TGTGCCATCGGTACAGTGAACACTGAAGCTTTCTTT; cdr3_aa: CAIGTVNTEAFF
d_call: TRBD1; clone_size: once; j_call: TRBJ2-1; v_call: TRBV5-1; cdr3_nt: TGCGCCAGCAGCGCCAGGGGGCTCTCCTACAATGAGCAGTTCTTC; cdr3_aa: CASSARGLSYNEQFF
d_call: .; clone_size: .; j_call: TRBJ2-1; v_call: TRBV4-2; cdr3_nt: TGTGCCAGCAGCCAAGAACCGTTGACAACTTACAATGAGCAGTTCTTC; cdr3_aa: CASSQEPLTTYNEQFF
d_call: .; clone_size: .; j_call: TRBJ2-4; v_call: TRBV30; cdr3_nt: TGTGCCTGGACCTTCCAGGGGGCCAAAAACATTCAGTACTTC; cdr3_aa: CAWTFQGAKNIQYF
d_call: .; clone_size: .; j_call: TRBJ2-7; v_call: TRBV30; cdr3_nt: TGTGCCTGGACCTCCGGGCAGCGGACTTACGAGCAGTACTTC; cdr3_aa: CAWTSGQRTYEQYF
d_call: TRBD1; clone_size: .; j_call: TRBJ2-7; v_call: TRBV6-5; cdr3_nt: TGTGCCAGCAGTTACTACAGGGGGCCGTACGAGCAGTACTTC; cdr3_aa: CASSYYRGPYEQYF
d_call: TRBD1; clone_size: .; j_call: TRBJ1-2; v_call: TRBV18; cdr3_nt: TGTGCCAGCTCACCACTGCGGGACAGGACTAACTATGGCTACACCTTC; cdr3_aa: CASSPLRDRTNYGYTF
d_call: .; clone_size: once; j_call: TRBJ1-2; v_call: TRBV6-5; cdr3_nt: TGTGCCAGCGGCGCTCCGGGATCCCAAGGCTACACCTTC; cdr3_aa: CASGAPGSQGYTF
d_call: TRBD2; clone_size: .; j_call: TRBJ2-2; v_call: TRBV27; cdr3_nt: TGTGCCAGTTCCCGGGGGCTAGCGGGGGGGCCCTCAAACACGAACACCGGGGAGCTGTTTTTT; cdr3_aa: CASSRGLAGGPSNTNTGELFF
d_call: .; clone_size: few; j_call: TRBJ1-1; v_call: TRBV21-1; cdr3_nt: TGTGCCAGCAGCACTCCCGACGGGGAGGACACTGAAGCTTTCTTT; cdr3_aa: CASSTPDGEDTEAFF
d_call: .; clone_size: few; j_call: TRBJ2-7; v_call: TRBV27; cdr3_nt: TGTGCCAGCAGTCCCCCAGGGGGCGGGGGCAGGCACGAGCAGTACTTC; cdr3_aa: CASSPPGGGGRHEQYF
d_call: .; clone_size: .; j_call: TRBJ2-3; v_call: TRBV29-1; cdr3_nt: TGCAGCGTTGCCCTTGGCCCTAGCACAGATACGCAGTATTTT; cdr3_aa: CSVALGPSTDTQYF
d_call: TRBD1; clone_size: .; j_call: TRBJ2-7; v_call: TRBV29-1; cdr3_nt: TGCAGCGTCGCCGTTCGTGGGGACAGGACTTGGTACGAGCAGTACTTC; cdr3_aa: CSVAVRGDRTWYEQYF
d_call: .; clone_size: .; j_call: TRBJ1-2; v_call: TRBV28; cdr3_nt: TGTGCCAGCAGTTTTTTTGGGGGACACTTAATGAACTATGGCTACACCTTC; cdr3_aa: CASSFFGGHLMNYGYTF
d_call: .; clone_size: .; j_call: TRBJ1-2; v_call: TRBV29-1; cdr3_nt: TGCAGCCTACGTGACAGGAACTATGGCTACACCTTC; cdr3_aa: CSLRDRNYGYTF
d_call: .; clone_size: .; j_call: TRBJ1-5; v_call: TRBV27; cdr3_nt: TGTGCCAGCAGTTTCCAGGGCGGGGGTCAGCCCCAGCATTTT; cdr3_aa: CASSFQGGGQPQHF
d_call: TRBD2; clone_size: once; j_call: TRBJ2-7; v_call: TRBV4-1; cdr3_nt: TGCGCCAGCAGCCAGGGGACTAGCGGGGCCTACGAGCAGTACTTC; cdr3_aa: CASSQGTSGAYEQYF
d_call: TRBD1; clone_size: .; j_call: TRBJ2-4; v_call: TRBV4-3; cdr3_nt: TGCGCCAGCAGCCAAAACCCCCCGGGACAGGGCAATAACATTCAGTACTTC; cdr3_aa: CASSQNPPGQGNNIQYF
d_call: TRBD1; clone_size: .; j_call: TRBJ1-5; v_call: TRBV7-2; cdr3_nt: TGTGCCAGCAGCGCAGACAGGGGATCTCAGCCCCAGCATTTT; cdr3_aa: CASSADRGSQPQHF
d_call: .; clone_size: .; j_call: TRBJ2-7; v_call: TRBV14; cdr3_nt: TGTGCCAGCAGCCAAGGGTCTTTACAGGGTACCCACGAGCAGTACTTC; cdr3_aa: CASSQGSLQGTHEQYF
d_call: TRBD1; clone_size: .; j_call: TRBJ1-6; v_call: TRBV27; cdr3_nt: TGTGCCAGCAGTTTTACAGGGGAAAATTCACCCCTCCACTTT; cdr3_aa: CASSFTGENSPLHF
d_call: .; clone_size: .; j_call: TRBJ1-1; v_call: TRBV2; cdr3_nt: TGTGCCAGCAACCCACTACCTCTTACTGAAGCTTTCTTT; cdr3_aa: CASNPLPLTEAFF
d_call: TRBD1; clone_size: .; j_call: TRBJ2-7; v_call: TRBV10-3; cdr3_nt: TGTGCCATCAACGGACAGGGAAGGTCCTACGAGCAGTACTTC; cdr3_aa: CAINGQGRSYEQYF
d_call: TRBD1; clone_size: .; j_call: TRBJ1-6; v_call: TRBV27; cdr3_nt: TGTGCCAGCAGTCCCCGAAGGACAGGGGGCTGGGGTTCACCCCTCCACTTT; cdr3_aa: CASSPRRTGGWGSPLHF